The T cell receptor (beta chain) under discussion was sequenced for a study of regulatory T cells in long-lasting Graves disease. Study results and limitations: Those with persistent Graves' had less TCR diversity than newly diagnosed patients.

As to time point: newly diagnosed GD, antithyroid drugs for less than 3 months. PBMC-extracted RNA yielded the TCR library. The patients were drawn from one endocrinology department in Xi'an, China. Note on this clonotype: The antigen is undetermined.

CDR3 length: 12 amino acids. Germline loops: CDR1 MNHEY, CDR2 SVGEGT. V lost 0 bases and J lost 9, with 9 bases in between. iRepertoire HTBI primers and Arm-PCR of CDR3 regions built TCR beta libraries. In the original workflow: Analysis of the samples identified 60 to 75 TRBV and 14 TRBJ segments. From the multiplex PCR reads, TCRdb called clonotypes with MiXCR, one entry per CDR3 protein. The V and J calls follow TCRdb's processing rather than the paper's. This sample has about 220,000 distinct CDR3 sequences; about 17% occur once, and the top ten carry 22%. The sequencing used peripheral blood mononuclear cells (PBMCs), collected at new diagnosis, from a patient treated with antithyroid drugs. The receptor was derived from a female donor with Graves disease. V usage is TRBV6-2 or TRBV6-3 and J usage is TRBJ2-7; a possible D gene is TRBD2 (5 bases). CDR3 DNA sequence: TGTGCCAGCAGTTACTCGGCGGGTGGGCAGTACTTC. Translation gives CASSYSAGGQYF.